Here is one T cell receptor (beta chain) with its context. The antigen this receptor binds is unknown. Base qualities are not provided; no much larger clone lies one nucleotide away. Relative to germline, V is 4 bases shorter and J is 1 base shorter, with 14 bases between their ends. The CDR1 and CDR2 encoded by the germline V gene (reference sequence) are SGHNT and YYREEE. The CDR3 covers 15 residues, taking in both the cysteine and the phenylalanine. The CDR3 DNA has 45 bases and is translated from base 1. What this sample's time point label stands for: baseline before first vaccination. Vaccinee samples came from UK trials COV001 and COV002, including a single-blind randomized controlled phase 2/3 trial of AZD1222 (ChAdOx1 nCoV-19) in healthy adults. For TCRbeta chain sequencing, PBMC samples from trial participants were taken at day 0 and at day 28 after the second dose. The CDR3 regions of human TCRbeta chains were subjected to immunosequencing. The original pipeline was this. Repertoire TCRs were matched against a reference library of SARS-CoV-2-specific TCRs generated with the MIRA antigen-specificity platform. Breadth meant the fraction of unique TCRs that were SARS-CoV-2-associated, whereas depth meant the fraction of total T cells that were SARS-CoV-2-associated. Using the MIRA data, each spike-specific TCR was assigned both to the spike region to which the TCR was reactive and to a CD4 or CD8 class. Log10-transformed breadth and depth values were compared by one-way ANOVA with Sidak's multiple comparisons tests. TCRdb obtained this table from immuneACCESS and retained in-frame rearrangements with V and J assigned. These tables miss some clones; where compared with another copy, unresolved V genes account for less than half of the shortfall, and the remainder is unexplained. The V and J calls and clone size are taken from that table; D and trimming were inferred from the DNA. This sample has roughly 75,000 clones in its table, and roughly 89% of those were observed once. The ten largest clones add up to approximately 9.8% of the sample.

The source of the sample is a study of T cell responses to AZD1222 COVID-19 vaccine listed by TCRdb under 2021. General notes on the study: AZD1222 recipients whose second dose came at about 4 weeks and those whose second dose came at about 12 weeks were combined into one group, since spike-specific TCR depth and breadth did not differ between the two schedules. A total of more than 230 trial participants underwent TCR sequencing, of whom about 200 had received two doses of AZD1222 and approximately 26 had received two doses of the MenACWY control vaccine. Trial participants were enrolled into age subgroups of 18-55, 56-69 and 70-plus years, which contained 148, 28 and 57 TCR-sequenced participants, respectively. Paper-wide results and their limitations: Conclusions about previously exposed vaccinees are limited because only five to seven AZD1222 recipients were SARS-CoV-2 seropositive at baseline. Participants were mostly white British and included more females than males, and it was suggested by the authors that clonal diversity may have been underestimated. In the small 56-69-year group, the increase in depth fell short of significance, most likely because of low power. Because no day 14 peak-response samples were available, the repertoires could be characterized only after the peak T cell response. Reportedly, close to half of the unique spike-specific TCRs recognized epitopes lying outside the regions that are mutated in the B.1.351 and B.1.1.7 variants. After two AZD1222 doses, spike-specific TCR breadth and depth were significantly higher than at day 0 and than in MenACWY recipients. The vaccine-associated CD4 TCRs covered the entire spike protein, and the dominant responses fell in regions 160-218 and 743-854.

This receptor was obtained from an adult in good health. The chain employs TRBV5-4 and TRBJ1-1; D gene: possibly TRBD1, on 6 matching bases. Here the sequenced sample was peripheral blood, taken on day 0 of AZD1222 vaccination. DNA sequence: TGTGCCAGCAGCCCAAGGACAGCCTCGAACACTGAAGCTTTCTTT. It translates as CASSPRTASNTEAFF.